In its sample, the clone carrying this TCR beta chain was seen once. This record belongs to a study of blood T cell repertoires in COVID-19. About the study: PBMCs, B-cell-depleted T cells, or T cells provided the cDNA or gDNA that made up the material.

Assay: immunoSEQ multiplex PCR; the TCRdb copy retains only in-frame clones and omits some. The sample lists some 170,000 clones; about three quarters were seen once. The CDR3 is made up of 15 amino acids. Germline V gene data show CDR1 as SGHVS and CDR2 as FQNEAQ. Losses at the gene ends were 3 bases for V and 4 bases for J; bases not matched to a gene: 3. Sequenced: peripheral blood. The receptor was isolated from a man in his 60s with acute or convalescent COVID-19. The V call is TRBV7-8, the J call TRBJ1-5; TRBD1 aligns across 10 bases. CDR3 sequence reads: CASSFGQGDNQPQHF. For the CDR3, the DNA is TGTGCCAGCAGCTTTGGACAGGGGGATAATCAGCCCCAGCATTTT.